The sequence of this T cell receptor (beta chain) was determined in a study of early T cells in non-severe SARS-CoV-2 infection. Study summary: Sequencing of bulk RNA from unsorted whole blood was done, without chain pairing. Overall study results and limits: VDJdb-based annotation leaned toward anti-spike CD8 responses and missed private and CD4 specificities.

Concerning this clonotype itself: The antigen remains unidentified.

Trimming stripped 2 bases from V and 6 bases from J, with 6 bases between. Germline V gives CDR1 SGHTA, CDR2 FQGTGA. CDR3 length: 12 residues. TCRdb re-derived calls from the 5' RACE reads in MiXCR, one entry per CDR3 protein. The profile shows some 81,000 distinct CDR3 sequences, about 17% of them singletons. V is TRBV7-3 and J is TRBJ2-3; D remains ambiguous. The sequenced material came from whole blood. The origin of this receptor is an adult who was a healthcare worker with PCR-confirmed SARS-CoV-2 infection or an uninfected control (not recorded which). CDR3 DNA: TGTGCCAGCAGCTTAGGGGTGGATACGCAGTATTTT. Its protein is CASSLGVDTQYF.